What follows is one TCR beta chain and its context. Profiled with immunoSEQ multiplex PCR; TCRdb holds only in-frame clones, not every one. The sample carries some 29,000 clones, around nine tenths recorded once. This entry belongs to a study of somatic mutations in cytotoxic T cells in rheumatoid arthritis. The origin of this receptor is an adult with rheumatoid arthritis. Source material: CD8+ T cells sorted from blood.

This CDR3 is CASSASRYGHNSYEQYF. In nucleotides, the CDR3 is TGTGCCAGCAGCGCGTCAAGGTACGGACACAATTCCTACGAGCAGTACTTC. The chain joins TRBV9 to TRBJ2-7; D is possibly TRBD1 (5 bases). V was pared by 3 bases and J by 1 base, with 20 bases between. The CDR3 spans 17 residues. Germline assignment: CDR1 SGDLS and CDR2 YYNGEE.